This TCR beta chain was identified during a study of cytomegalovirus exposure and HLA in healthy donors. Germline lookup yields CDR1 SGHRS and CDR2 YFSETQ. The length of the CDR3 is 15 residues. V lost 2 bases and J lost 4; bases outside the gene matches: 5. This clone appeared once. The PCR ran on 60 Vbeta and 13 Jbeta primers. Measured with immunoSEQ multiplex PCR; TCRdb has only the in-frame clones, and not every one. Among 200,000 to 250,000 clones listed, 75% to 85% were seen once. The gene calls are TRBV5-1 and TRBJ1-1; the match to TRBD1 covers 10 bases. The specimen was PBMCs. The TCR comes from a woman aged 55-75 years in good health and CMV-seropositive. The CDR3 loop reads CASSFDRGQGTEAFF. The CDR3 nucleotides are TGCGCCAGCAGCTTTGACAGGGGGCAGGGCACTGAAGCTTTCTTT.